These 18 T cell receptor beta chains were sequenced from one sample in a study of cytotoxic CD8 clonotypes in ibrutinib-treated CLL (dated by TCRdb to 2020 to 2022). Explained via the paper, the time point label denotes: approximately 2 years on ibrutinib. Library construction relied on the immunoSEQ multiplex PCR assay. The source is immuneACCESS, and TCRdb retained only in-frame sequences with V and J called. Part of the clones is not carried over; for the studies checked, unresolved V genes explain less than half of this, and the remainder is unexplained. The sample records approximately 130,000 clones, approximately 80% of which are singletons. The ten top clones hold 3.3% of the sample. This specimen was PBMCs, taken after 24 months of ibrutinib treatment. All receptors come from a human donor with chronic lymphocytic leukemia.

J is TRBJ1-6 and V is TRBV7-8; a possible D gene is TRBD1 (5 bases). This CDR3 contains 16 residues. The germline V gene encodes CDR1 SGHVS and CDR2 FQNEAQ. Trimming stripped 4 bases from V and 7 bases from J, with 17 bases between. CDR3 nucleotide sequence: TGTGCCAGCAGCTCCCGGACTAGGGGCGGAAATTCACCCCTCCACTTT. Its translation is CASSSRTRGGNSPLHF. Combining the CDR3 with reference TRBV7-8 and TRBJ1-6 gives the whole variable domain GAGVSQSPRYKVAKRGQDVALRCDPISGHVSLFWYQQALGQGPEFLTYFQNEAQLDKSGLPSDRFFAERPEGSVSTLKIQRTQQEDSAVYLCASSSRTRGGNSPLHFGNGTRLTVT.

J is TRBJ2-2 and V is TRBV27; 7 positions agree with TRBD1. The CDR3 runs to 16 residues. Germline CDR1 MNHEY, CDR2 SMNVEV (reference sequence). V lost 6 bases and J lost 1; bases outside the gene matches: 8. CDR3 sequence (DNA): TGTGCCAGCAGGCAGACAGGGTTGGGGAACACCGGGGAGCTGTTTTTT. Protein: CASRQTGLGNTGELFF.

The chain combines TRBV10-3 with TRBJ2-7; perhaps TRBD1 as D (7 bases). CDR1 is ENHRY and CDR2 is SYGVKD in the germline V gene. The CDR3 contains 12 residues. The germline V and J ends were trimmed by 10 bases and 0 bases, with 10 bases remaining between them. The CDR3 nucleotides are TGTGCCACGGGGGACAGCTCCTACGAGCAGTACTTC. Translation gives CATGDSSYEQYF.

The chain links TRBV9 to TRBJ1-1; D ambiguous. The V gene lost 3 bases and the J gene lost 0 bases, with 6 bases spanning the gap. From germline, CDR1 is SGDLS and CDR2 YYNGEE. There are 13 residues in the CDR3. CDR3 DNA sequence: TGTGCCAGCAGCGAGGCAGTGAACACTGAAGCTTTCTTT. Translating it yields CASSEAVNTEAFF. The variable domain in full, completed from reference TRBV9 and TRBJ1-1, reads DSGVTQTPKHLITATGQRVTLRCSPRSGDLSVYWYQQSLDQGLQFLIQYYNGEERAKGNILERFSAQQFPDLHSELNLSSLELGDSALYFCASSEAVNTEAFFGQGTRLTVV.

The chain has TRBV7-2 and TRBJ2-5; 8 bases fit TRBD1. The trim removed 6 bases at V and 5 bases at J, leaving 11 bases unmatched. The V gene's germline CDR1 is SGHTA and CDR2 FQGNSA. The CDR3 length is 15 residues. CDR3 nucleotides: TGTGCCAGCAGAAAAAGACAGGGGAGGCGCGAGACCCAGTACTTC. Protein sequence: CASRKRQGRRETQYF.

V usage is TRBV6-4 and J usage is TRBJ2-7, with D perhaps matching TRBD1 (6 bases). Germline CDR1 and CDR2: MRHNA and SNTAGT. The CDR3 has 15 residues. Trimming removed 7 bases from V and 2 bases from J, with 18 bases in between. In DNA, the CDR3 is TGTGCCAGCACCCAAACACCGGGACACCCCTACGAGCAGTACTTC. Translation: CASTQTPGHPYEQYF.

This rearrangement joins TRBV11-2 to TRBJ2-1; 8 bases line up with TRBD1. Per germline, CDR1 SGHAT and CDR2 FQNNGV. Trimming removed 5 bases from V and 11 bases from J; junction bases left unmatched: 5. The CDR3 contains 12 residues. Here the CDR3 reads CASSERDRQQFF. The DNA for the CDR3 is TGTGCCAGCAGCGAACGGGACAGGCAGCAGTTCTTC. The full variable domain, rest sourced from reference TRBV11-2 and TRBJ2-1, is EAGVAQSPRYKIIEKRQSVAFWCNPISGHATLYWYQQILGQGPKLLIQFQNNGVVDDSQLPKDRFSAERLKGVDSTLKIQPAKLEDSAVYLCASSERDRQQFFGPGTRLTVL.

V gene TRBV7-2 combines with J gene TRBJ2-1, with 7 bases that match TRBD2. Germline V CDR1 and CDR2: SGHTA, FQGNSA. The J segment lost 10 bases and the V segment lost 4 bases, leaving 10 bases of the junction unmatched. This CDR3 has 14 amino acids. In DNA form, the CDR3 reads TGTGCCAGCAGCTATCAAGGTGGGCGGGGGGAGCAGTTCTTC. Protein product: CASSYQGGRGEQFF.

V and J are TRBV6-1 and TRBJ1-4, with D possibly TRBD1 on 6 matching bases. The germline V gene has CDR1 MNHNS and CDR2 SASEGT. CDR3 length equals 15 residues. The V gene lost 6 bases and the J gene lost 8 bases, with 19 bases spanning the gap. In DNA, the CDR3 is TGTGCCAGCAGCTCCGGGGGCCCCCTGGGGGAAAAACTGTTTTTT. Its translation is CASSSGGPLGEKLFF.

CDR3 in amino acids: CASSVSGGSTEAFF. CDR3 bases: TGTGCCAGCAGTGTTTCGGGGGGGAGCACTGAAGCTTTCTTT. The rearrangement links TRBV6-1 to TRBJ1-1; D might be TRBD1 (5 bases). The CDR3 consists of 14 residues. In germline, CDR1 is MNHNS, CDR2 SASEGT. V was pared by 4 bases and J by 4 bases, with 13 bases between.

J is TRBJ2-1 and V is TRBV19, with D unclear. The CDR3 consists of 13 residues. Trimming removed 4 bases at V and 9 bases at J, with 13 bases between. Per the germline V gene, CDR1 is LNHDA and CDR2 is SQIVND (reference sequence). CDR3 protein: CASSKGSPGEQFF. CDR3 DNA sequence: TGTGCCAGTAGTAAAGGGTCCCCGGGTGAGCAGTTCTTC.

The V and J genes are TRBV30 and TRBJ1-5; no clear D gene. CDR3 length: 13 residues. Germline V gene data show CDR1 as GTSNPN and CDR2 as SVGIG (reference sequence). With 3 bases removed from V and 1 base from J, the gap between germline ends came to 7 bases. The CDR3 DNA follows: TGTGCCTGGAGGGTTGACAGCAATCAGCCCCAGCATTTT. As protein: CAWRVDSNQPQHF.

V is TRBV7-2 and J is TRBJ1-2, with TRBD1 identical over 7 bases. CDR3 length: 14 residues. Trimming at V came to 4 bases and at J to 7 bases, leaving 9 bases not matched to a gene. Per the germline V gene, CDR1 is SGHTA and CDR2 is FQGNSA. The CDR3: CASSSRGRGGGYTF. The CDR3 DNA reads TGTGCCAGCAGCTCAAGGGGGCGCGGTGGTGGCTACACCTTC.

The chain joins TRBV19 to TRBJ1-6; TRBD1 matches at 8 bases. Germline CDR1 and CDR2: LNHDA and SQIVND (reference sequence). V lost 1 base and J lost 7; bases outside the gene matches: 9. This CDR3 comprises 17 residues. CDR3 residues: CASSIVGGRGPNSPLHF. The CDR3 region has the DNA TGTGCCAGTAGTATAGTGGGGGGCAGGGGGCCCAATTCACCCCTCCACTTT.

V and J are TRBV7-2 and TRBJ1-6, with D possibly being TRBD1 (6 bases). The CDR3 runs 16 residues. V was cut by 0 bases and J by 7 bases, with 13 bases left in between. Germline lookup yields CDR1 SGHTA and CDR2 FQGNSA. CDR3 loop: CASSLALAGANSPLHF. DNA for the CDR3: TGTGCCAGCAGCTTAGCGCTTGCAGGGGCAAATTCACCCCTCCACTTT.

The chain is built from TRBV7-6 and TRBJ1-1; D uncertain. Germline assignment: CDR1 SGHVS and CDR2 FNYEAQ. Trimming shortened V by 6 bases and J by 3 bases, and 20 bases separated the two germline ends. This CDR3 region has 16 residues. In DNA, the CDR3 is TGTGCCAGCAGTCCAGCGGTGGGGTTGGCGGACACTGAAGCTTTCTTT. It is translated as CASSPAVGLADTEAFF.

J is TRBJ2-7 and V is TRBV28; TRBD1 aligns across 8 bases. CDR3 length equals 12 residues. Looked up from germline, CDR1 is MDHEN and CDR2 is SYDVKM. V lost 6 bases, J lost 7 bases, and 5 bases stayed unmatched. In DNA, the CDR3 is TGTGCCAGCAGGGGGGACAGGACAGAGCAGTACTTC. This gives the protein CASRGDRTEQYF.

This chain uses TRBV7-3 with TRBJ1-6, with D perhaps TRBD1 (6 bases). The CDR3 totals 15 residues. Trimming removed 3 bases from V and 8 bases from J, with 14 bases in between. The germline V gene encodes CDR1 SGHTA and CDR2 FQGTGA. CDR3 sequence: CASSFYQGSDSPLHF. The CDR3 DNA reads TGTGCCAGCAGCTTTTACCAGGGGAGTGATTCACCCCTCCACTTT.